This TCR beta chain was profiled in a study of CD8 T cells in Susac syndrome. The study, taken as a whole, reports: The authors found fewer than 20 Susac-specific public clones in total CD8+ repertoires and five or six in CD8+ TEMRA repertoires.

Of note for this clonotype: Its antigen is not known.

RNA in amounts of about 0.5 to 1 ug was reverse transcribed with random hexamers. One entry per CDR3 protein, called by TCRdb with MiXCR from the immunoSEQ multiplex PCR reads. The sample consists of about 100,000 distinct CDR3 sequences, around 96% of them appearing once. J lost 5 bases, V lost 5 bases, and 5 bases had no gene match. Looked up from germline, CDR1 is DFQATT and CDR2 is SNEGSKA (reference sequence). The CDR3 length is 14 residues. The chain recombines TRBV20-1 with TRBJ2-5, with TRBD2 identical over 13 bases. Material: CD8+ T cells from PBMCs. The clonotype comes from a human donor with Susac syndrome. The CDR3 loop reads CSAELAGGLETQYF. For the CDR3, the DNA is TGCAGTGCTGAACTAGCGGGAGGGCTTGAGACCCAGTACTTC.